This TCR beta chain was identified in a study of blood T cell repertoires in COVID-19. Study background: T cells, B-cell-depleted T cells, or PBMCs provided the cDNA or gDNA that served as material.

TCRdb's copy holds only in-frame clones and misses some; the assay was immunoSEQ multiplex PCR. The top ten hold roughly 10% of the sample, which has fewer than 150,000 clones, around 77% seen once. V lost 3 bases to trimming and J lost 6 bases; unmatched junction nucleotides: 3. There are 14 residues in the CDR3. The germline CDR1 and CDR2 sequences are SGHVS and FQNEAQ. This chain uses TRBV7-8 with TRBJ1-2, with 11 bases identical to TRBD1. This TCR was sampled from a human donor in a cohort sampled during active COVID-19. The specimen was peripheral blood. The CDR3 DNA reads TGTGCCAGCAGCTTGGACAGGGGGCCGAATGGCTACACCTTC. Protein product: CASSLDRGPNGYTF.